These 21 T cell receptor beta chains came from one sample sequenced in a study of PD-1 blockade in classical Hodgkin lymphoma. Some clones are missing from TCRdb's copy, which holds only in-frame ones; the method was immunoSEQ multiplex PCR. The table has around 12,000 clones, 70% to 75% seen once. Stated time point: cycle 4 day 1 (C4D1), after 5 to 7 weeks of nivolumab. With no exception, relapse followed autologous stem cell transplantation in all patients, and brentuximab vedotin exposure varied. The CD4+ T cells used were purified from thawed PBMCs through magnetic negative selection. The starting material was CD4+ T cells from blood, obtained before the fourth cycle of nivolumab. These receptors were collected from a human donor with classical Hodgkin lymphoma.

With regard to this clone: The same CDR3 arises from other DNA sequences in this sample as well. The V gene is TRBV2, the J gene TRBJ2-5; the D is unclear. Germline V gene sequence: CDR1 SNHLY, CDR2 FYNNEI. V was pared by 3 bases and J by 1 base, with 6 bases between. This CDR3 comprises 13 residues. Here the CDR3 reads CASSESVQETQYF. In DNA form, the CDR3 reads TGTGCCAGCAGTGAGTCAGTCCAAGAGACCCAGTACTTC.

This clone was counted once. DNA of the CDR3: TGTGCCAGCAGTTCCCCGGGGACGGAAGCTTTCTTT. Translation gives CASSSPGTEAFF. The J gene is TRBJ1-1, the V gene TRBV28, with a tentative D call TRBD1 (5 bases). The CDR3 is 12 amino acids. The ends were cut back, 4 bases at V and 8 bases at J, with 11 bases in the middle. The germline V gene encodes CDR1 MDHEN and CDR2 SYDVKM.

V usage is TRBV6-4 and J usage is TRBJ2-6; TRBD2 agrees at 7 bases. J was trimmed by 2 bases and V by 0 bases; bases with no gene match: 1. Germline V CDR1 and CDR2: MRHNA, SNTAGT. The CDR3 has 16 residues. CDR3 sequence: CASSDSGGAGANVLTF. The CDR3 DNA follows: TGTGCCAGCAGTGACTCGGGAGGGGCTGGGGCCAACGTCCTGACTTTC.

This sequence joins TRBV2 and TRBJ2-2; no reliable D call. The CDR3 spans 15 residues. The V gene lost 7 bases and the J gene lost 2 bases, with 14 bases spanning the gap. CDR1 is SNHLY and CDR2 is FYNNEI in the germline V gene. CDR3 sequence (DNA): TGTGCCAGCACTCGGTACAGCGAAAACACCGGGGAGCTGTTTTTT. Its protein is CASTRYSENTGELFF.

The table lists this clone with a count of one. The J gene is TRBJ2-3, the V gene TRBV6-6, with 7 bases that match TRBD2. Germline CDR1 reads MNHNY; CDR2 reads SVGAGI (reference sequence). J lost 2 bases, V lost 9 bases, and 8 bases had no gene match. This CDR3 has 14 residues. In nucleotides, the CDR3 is TGTGCCAGTGTCCCCGGGGGGTACACAGATACGCAGTATTTT. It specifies CASVPGGYTDTQYF.

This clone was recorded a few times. Written as DNA, the CDR3 is TGTGCCAGTAGTGTGGGGGGTTGGGACTACGAGCAGTACTTC. It translates to CASSVGGWDYEQYF. The chain has TRBV19 and TRBJ2-7, with D perhaps TRBD2 (6 bases). Trimming cost V 5 bases and J 3 bases, with 14 bases left between them. CDR1 is LNHDA, CDR2 SQIVND, per germline (reference sequence). CDR3 length: 14 residues.

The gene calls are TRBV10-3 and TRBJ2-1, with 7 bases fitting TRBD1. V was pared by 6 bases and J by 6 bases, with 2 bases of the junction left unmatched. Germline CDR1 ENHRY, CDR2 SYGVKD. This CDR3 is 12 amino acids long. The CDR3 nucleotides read TGTGCCATCAGCGGACAGGCCAATGAGCAGTTCTTC. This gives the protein CAISGQANEQFF.

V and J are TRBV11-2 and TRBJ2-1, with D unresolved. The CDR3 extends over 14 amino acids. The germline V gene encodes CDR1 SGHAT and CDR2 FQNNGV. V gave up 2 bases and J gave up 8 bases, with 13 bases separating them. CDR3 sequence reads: CASSLLAVTDEQFF. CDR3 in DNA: TGTGCCAGCAGCTTACTGGCAGTGACCGATGAGCAGTTCTTC.

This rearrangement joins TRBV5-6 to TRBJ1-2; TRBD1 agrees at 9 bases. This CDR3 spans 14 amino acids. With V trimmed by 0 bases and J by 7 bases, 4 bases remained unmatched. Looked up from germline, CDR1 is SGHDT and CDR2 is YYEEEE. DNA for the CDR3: TGTGCCAGCAGCTTGGAACAGGGGGCGTCTGGCTACACCTTC. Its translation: CASSLEQGASGYTF.

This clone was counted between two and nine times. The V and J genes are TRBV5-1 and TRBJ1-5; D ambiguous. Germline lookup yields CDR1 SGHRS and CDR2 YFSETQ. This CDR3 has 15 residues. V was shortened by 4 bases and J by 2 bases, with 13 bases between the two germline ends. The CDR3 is CASSPDGQGNQPQHF. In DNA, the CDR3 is TGCGCCAGCAGCCCCGATGGGCAGGGCAATCAGCCCCAGCATTTT.

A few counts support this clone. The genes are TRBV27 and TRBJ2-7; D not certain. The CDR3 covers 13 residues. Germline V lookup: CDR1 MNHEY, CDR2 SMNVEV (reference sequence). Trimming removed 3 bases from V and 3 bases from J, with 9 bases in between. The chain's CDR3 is CASSLQVRYEQYF. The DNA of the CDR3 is TGTGCCAGCAGTTTGCAGGTTCGCTACGAGCAGTACTTC.

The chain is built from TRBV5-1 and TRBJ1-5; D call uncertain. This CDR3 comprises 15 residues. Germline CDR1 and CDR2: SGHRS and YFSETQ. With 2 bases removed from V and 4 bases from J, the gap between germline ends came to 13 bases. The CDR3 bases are TGCGCCAGCAGCTTCGAGCCCCGTTGGAATCAGCCCCAGCATTTT. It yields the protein CASSFEPRWNQPQHF.

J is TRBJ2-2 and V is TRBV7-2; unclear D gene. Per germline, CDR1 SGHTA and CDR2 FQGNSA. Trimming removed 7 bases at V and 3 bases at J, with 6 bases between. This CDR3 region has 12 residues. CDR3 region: CASTRDTGELFF. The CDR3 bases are TGTGCCAGCACAAGGGACACCGGGGAGCTGTTTTTT.

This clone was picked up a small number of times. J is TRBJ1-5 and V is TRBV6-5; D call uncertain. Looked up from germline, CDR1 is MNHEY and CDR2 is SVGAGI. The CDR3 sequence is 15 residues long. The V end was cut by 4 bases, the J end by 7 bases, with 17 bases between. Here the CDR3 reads CASSFRRVVGQPQHF. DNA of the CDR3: TGTGCCAGCAGTTTTCGGAGGGTTGTTGGACAGCCCCAGCATTTT.

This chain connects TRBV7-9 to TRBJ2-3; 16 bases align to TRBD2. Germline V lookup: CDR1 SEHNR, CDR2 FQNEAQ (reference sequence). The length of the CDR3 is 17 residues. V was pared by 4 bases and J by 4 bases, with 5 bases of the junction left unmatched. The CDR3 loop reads CASSWGLAGGPPDTQYF. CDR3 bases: TGTGCCAGCAGCTGGGGACTAGCGGGAGGGCCGCCAGATACGCAGTATTTT.

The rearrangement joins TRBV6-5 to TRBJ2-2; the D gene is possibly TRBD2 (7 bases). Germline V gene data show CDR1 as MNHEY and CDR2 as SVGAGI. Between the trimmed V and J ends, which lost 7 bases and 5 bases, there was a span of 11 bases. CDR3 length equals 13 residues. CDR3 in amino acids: CASTEGGTGELFF. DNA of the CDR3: TGTGCCAGCACCGAGGGGGGGACCGGGGAGCTGTTTTTT.

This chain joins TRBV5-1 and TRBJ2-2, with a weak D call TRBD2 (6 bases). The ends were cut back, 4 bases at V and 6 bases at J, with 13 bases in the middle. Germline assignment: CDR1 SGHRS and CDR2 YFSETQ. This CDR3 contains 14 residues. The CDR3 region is CASSGLRGPGELFF. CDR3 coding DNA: TGCGCCAGCAGCGGACTAAGGGGTCCCGGGGAGCTGTTTTTT.

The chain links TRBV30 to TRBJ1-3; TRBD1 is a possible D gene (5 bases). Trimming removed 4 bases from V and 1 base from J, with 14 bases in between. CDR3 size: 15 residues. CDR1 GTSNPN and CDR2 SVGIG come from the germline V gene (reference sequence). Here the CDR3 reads CAWNQQGGSGNTIYF. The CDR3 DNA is TGTGCCTGGAATCAGCAGGGTGGTTCTGGAAACACCATATATTTT. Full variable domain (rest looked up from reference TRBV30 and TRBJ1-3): SQTIHQWPATLVQPVGSPLSLECTVEGTSNPNLYWYRQAAGRGLQLLFYSVGIGQISSEVPQNLSASRPQDRQFILSSKKLLLSDSGFYLCAWNQQGGSGNTIYFGEGSWLTVV.

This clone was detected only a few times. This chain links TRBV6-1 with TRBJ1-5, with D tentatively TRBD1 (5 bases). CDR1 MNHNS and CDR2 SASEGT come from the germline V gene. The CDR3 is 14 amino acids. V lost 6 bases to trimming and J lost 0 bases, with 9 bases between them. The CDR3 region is CASSWDVSNQPQHF. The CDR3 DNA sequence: TGTGCCAGCAGCTGGGACGTTAGCAATCAGCCCCAGCATTTT.

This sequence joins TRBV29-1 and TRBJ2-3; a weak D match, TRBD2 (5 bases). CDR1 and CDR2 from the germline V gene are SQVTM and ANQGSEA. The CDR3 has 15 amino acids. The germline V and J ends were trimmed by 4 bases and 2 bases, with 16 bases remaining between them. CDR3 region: CSVGVFSVNTDTQYF. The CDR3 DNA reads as TGCAGCGTTGGGGTCTTTAGCGTTAACACAGATACGCAGTATTTT.

The CDR3 DNA reads TGTGCCACCAGCACCCCCTTTTTGGGGGGCGGCACTGAAGCTTTCTTT. Its translation is CATSTPFLGGGTEAFF. V usage is TRBV15 and J usage is TRBJ1-1, with D tentatively TRBD1 (6 bases). CDR1 is LNHNV, CDR2 YYDKDF, per germline (reference sequence). The V end was cut by 4 bases, the J end by 4 bases, with 19 bases between. This CDR3 is built from 16 residues.